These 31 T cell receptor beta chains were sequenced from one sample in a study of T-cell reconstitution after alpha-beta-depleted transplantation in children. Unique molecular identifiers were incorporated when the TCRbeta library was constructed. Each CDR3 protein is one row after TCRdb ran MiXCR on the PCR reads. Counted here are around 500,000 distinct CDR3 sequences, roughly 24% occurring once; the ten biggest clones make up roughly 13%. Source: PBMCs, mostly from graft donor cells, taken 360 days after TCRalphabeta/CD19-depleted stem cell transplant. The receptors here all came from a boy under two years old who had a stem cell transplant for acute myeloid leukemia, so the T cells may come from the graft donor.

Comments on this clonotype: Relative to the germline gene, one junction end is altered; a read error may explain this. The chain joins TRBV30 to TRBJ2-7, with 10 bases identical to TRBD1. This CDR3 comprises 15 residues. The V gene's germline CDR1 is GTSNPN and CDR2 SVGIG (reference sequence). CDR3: CAWSSPGQGSSEQYF. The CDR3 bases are TGTGCCTGGAGTTCACCGGGACAGGGGTCCTCCGAGCAGTACTTC.

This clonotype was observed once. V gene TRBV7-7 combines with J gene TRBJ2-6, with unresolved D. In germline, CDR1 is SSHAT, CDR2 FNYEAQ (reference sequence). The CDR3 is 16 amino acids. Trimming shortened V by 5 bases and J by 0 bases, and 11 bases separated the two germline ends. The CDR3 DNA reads TGTGCCAGCAGCCCACATCCGTCCTCTGGGGCCAACGTCCTGACTTTC. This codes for CASSPHPSSGANVLTF.

The CDR3 spells CASSTICDTASSGNTIYF. The DNA of the CDR3 is TGTGCCAGCAGCACCATCTGCGACACAGCAAGCTCTGGAAACACCATATATTTT. The J gene is TRBJ1-3, the V gene TRBV21-1. TRBV21-1 is a pseudogene segment. CDR3 length: 18 residues.

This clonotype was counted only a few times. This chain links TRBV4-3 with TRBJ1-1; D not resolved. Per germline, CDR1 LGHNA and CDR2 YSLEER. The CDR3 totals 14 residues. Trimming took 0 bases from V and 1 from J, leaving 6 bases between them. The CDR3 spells CASSQDSGNTEAFF. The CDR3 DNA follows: TGCGCCAGCAGCCAAGATTCCGGGAACACTGAAGCTTTCTTT.

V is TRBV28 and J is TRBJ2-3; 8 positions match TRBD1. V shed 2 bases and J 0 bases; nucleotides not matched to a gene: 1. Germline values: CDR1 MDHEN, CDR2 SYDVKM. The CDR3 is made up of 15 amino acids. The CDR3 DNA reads TGTGCCAGCAGTTTACAGGGGGCCAGCACAGATACGCAGTATTTT. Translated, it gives CASSLQGASTDTQYF.

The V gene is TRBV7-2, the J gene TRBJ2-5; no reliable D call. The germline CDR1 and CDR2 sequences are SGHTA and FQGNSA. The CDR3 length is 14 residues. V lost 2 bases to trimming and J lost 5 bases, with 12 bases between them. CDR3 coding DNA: TGTGCCAGCAGCTTAAACTACAAAAGGGAGACCCAGTACTTC. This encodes CASSLNYKRETQYF.

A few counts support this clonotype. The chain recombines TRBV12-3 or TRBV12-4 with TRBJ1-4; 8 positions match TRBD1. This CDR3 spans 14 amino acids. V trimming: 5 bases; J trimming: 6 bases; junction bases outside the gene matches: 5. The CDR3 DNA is TGTGCCAGCAGTACGGACAGGGCTCATGAAAAACTGTTTTTT. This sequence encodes CASSTDRAHEKLFF.

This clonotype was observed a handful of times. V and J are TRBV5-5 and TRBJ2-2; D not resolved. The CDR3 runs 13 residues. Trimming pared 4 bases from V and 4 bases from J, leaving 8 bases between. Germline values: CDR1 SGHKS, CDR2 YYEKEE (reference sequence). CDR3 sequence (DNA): TGTGCCAGCAGCGCCCCACCCACCGGGGAGCTGTTTTTT. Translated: CASSAPPTGELFF.

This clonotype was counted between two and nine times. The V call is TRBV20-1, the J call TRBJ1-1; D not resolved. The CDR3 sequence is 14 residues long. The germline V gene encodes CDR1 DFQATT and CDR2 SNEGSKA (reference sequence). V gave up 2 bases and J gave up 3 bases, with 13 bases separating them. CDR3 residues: CSARLPPADTEAFF. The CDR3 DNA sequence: TGCAGTGCTAGACTGCCGCCAGCGGACACTGAAGCTTTCTTT.

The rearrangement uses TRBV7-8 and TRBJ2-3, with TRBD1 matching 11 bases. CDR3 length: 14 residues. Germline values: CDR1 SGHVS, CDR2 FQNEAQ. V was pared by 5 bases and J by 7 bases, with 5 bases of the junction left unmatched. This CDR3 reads CASSMDRGPYTQYF. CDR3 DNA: TGTGCCAGCAGCATGGACAGGGGGCCGTATACGCAGTATTTT.

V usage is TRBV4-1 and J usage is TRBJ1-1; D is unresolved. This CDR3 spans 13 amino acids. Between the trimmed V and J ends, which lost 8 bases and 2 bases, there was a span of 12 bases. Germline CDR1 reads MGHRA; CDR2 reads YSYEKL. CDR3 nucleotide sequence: TGCGCCAGCGGCTGGACGGGTAACACTGAAGCTTTCTTT. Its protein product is CASGWTGNTEAFF.

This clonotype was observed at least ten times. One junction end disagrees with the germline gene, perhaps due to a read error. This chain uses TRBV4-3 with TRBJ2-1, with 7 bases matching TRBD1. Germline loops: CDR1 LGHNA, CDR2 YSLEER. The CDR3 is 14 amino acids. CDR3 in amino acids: CASSRDRGYNEQFF. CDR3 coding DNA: TGTGCCAGCAGCCGGGACAGAGGTTACAATGAGCAGTTCTTC.

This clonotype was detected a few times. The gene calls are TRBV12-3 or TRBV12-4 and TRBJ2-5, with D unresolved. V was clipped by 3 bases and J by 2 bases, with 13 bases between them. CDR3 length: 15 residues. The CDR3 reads CASSLGRIYQETQYF. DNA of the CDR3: TGTGCCAGCAGTTTGGGCAGGATCTATCAAGAGACCCAGTACTTC.

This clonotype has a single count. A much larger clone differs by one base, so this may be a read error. The CDR3 region is CSVTQQGSSPLHF. CDR3 coding DNA: TGCAGTGTTACTCAACAGGGGAGTTCACCCCTCCACTTT. The J gene is TRBJ1-6, the V gene TRBV20-1, with 7 bases that match TRBD1. The germline V gene has CDR1 DFQATT and CDR2 SNEGSKA (reference sequence). The CDR3 is 13 amino acids. The J segment lost 9 bases and the V segment lost 7 bases, leaving 9 bases of the junction unmatched.

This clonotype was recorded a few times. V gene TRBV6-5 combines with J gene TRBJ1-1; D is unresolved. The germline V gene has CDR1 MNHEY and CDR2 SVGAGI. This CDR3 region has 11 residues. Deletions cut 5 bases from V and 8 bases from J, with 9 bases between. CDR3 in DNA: TGTGCCAGCAGTACGGGGTTCGAAGCTTTCTTT. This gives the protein CASSTGFEAFF.

The CDR3 DNA is TGTGCCACCAGCGAGGCACCCTCTGTCGGAAACACCATATATTTT. As protein: CATSEAPSVGNTIYF. This sequence joins TRBV15 and TRBJ1-3, with D hard to call. The germline V and J ends were trimmed by 5 bases and 4 bases, with 15 bases remaining between them. Germline CDR1 reads LNHNV; CDR2 reads YYDKDF (reference sequence). The CDR3 is 15 amino acids.

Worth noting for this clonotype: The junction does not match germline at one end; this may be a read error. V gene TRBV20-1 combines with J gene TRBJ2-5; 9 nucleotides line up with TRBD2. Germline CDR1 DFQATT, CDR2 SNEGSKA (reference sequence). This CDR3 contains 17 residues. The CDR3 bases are TGCTGTGCTAGAGTTCCCCTCGGGCTAGCGGGACAAGAGACCCAGTACTTC. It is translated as CCARVPLGLAGQETQYF.

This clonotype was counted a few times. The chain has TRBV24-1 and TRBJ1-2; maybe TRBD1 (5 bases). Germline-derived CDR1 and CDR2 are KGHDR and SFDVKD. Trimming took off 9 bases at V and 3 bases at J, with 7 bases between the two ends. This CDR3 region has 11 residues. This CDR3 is CATEGDYGYTF. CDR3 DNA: TGTGCCACCGAAGGGGACTATGGCTACACCTTC.

The CDR3 loop reads CASSLNRGNTGELFF. CDR3 DNA sequence: TGTGCCAGCAGCCTTAACAGGGGGAACACCGGGGAGCTGTTTTTT. The V call is TRBV11-2, the J call TRBJ2-2; 7 nucleotides line up with TRBD1. Germline-derived CDR1 and CDR2 are SGHAT and FQNNGV. Trimming at V came to 5 bases and at J to 1 base, leaving 4 bases not matched to a gene. This CDR3 is 15 amino acids long.

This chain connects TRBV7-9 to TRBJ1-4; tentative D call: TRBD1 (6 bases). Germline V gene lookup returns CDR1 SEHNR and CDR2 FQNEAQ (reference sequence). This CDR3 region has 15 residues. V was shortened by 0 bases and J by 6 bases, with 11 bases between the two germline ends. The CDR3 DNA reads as TGTGCCAGCAGCTTAGCAGGGGGACTGGATGAAAAACTGTTTTTT. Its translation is CASSLAGGLDEKLFF.

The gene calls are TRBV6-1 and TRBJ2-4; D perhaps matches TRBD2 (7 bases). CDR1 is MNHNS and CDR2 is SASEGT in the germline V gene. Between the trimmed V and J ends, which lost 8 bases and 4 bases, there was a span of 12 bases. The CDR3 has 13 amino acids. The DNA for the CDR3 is TGTGCCAGCTCAAGGGGGGGGAAAAACATTCAGTACTTC. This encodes CASSRGGKNIQYF.

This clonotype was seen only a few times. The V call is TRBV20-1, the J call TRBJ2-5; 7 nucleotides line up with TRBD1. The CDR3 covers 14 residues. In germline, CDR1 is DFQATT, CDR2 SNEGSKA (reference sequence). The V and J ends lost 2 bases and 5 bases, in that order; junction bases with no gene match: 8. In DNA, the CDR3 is TGCAGTGCTAGACCAGTAACAGGGGCGGAGACCCAGTACTTC. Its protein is CSARPVTGAETQYF.

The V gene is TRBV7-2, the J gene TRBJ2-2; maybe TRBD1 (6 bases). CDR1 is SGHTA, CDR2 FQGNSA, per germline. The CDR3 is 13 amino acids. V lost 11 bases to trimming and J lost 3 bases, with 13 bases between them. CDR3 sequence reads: CAERGTYTGELFF. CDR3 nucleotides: TGTGCCGAGAGGGGGACGTACACCGGGGAGCTGTTTTTT. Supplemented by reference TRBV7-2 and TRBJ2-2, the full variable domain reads GAGVSQSPSNKVTEKGKDVELRCDPISGHTALYWYRQSLGQGLEFLIYFQGNSAPDKSGLPSDRFSAERTGGSVSTLTIQRTQQEDSAVYLCAERGTYTGELFFGEGSRLTVL.

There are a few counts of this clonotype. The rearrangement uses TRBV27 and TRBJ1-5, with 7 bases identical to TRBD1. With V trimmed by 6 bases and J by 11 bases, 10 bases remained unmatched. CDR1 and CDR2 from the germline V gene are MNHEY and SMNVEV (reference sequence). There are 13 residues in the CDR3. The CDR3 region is CASSPTGTSAQHF. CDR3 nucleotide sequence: TGTGCCAGCAGCCCGACAGGGACATCCGCCCAGCATTTT.

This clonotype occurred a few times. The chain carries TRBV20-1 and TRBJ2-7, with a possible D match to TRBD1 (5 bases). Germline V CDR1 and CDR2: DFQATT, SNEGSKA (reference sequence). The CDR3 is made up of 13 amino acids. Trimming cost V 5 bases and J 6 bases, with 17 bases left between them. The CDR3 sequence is CSAGPGQSGEQYF. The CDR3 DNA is TGCAGTGCTGGGCCAGGGCAGTCTGGCGAGCAGTACTTC.

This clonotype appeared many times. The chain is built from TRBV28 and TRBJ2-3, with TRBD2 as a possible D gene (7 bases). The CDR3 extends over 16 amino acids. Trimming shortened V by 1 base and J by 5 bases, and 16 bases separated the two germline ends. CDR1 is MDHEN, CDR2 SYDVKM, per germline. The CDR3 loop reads CASSLSVGGQVDTQYF. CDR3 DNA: TGTGCCAGCAGTTTATCAGTGGGGGGGCAGGTAGATACGCAGTATTTT. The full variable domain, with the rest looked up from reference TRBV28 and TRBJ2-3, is DVKVTQSSRYLVKRTGEKVFLECVQDMDHENMFWYRQDPGLGLRLIYFSYDVKMKEKGDIPEGYSVSREKKERFSLILESASTNQTSMYLCASSLSVGGQVDTQYFGPGTRLTVL.

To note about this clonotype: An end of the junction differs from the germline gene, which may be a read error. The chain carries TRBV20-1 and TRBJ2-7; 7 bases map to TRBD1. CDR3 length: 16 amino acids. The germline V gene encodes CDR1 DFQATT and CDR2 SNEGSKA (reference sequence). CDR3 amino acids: CCAREYRQGRDYEQYF. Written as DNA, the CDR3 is TGCTGTGCTAGAGAATATCGACAGGGTCGGGATTACGAGCAGTACTTC.

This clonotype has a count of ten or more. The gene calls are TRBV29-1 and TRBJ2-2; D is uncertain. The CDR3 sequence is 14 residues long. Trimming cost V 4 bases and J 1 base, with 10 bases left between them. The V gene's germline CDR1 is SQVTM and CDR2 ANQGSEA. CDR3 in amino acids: CSVVGQVNTGELFF. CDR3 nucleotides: TGCAGCGTTGTCGGGCAGGTGAACACCGGGGAGCTGTTTTTT.

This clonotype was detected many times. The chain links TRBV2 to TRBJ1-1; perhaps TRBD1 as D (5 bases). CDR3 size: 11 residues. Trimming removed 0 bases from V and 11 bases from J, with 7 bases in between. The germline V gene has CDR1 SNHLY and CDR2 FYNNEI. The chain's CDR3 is CASSEARDAFF. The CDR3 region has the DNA TGTGCCAGCAGTGAAGCCAGGGACGCTTTCTTT.

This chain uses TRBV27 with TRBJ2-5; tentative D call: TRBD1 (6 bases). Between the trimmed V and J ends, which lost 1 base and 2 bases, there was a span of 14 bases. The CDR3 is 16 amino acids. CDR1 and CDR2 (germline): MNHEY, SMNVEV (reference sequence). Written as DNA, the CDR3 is TGTGCCAGCAGTTTATTTTACCCAGGGGAACAAGAGACCCAGTACTTC. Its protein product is CASSLFYPGEQETQYF.

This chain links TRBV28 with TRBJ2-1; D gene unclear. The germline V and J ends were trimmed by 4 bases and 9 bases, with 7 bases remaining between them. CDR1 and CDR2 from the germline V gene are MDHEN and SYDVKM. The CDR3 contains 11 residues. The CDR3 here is CASSSPIEQFF. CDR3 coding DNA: TGTGCCAGCAGTTCCCCCATTGAGCAGTTCTTC.